Many counts were recorded for the clone carrying this TCR beta chain. What it binds is unknown. The data are from a study of T cells in Graves' hyperthyroidism and ophthalmopathy. Study-level findings and limits: Stable hyperthyroidism was told apart from ophthalmopathy by a model built on 13 V-J features. Ophthalmopathy, as predicted by the model, came a median about seven months after the prediction.

Amplification yielded TCR beta CDR3 regions, with RNA transcripts as the source. HTBI primers were the set used in a first-round RT-PCR of the TCR CDR3. TCRdb processed the multiplex PCR reads anew with MiXCR; each CDR3 protein has one entry. The top ten hold 14% of the sample, which has approximately 400,000 distinct CDR3 sequences, around a sixth seen once. The CDR3 runs 15 residues. Germline CDR1 reads SGHTA; CDR2 reads FQGNSA. Trimming pared 5 bases from V and 5 bases from J, leaving 16 bases between. The TCR was taken from a woman aged 18-29 years with Graves' hyperthyroidism. The genes are TRBV7-2 and TRBJ2-1; weak D call: TRBD2 (5 bases). Material for sequencing was blood. The CDR3 region is CASSPRGRPDNEQFF. For the CDR3, the DNA is TGTGCCAGCAGCCCCCGGGGTCGCCCAGACAATGAGCAGTTCTTC.